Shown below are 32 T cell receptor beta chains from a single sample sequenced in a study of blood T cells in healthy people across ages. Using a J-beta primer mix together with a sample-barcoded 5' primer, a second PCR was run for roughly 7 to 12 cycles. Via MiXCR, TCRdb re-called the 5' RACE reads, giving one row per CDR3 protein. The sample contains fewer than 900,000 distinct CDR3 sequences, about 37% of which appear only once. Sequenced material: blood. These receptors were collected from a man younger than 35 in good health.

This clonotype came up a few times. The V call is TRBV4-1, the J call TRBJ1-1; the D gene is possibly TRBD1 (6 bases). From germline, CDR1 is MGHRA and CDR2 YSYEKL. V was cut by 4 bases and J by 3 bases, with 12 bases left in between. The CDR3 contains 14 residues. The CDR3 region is CASSPQTGDTEAFF. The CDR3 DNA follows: TGCGCCAGCAGCCCTCAGACAGGAGACACTGAAGCTTTCTTT.

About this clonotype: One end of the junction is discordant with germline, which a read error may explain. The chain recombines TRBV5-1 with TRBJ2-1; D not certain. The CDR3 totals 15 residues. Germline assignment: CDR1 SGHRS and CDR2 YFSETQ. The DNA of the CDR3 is TGCGCCAGCAACTTGAACGAAGTCGGCATCAATGAGCAGTTCTTC. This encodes CASNLNEVGINEQFF.

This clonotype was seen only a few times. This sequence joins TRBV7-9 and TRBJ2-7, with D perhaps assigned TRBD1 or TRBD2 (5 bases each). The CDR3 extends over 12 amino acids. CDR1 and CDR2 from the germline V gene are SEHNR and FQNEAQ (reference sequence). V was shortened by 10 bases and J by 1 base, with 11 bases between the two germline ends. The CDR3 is CAIGALSYEQYF. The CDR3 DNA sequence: TGTGCCATCGGGGCTTTATCCTACGAGCAGTACTTC.

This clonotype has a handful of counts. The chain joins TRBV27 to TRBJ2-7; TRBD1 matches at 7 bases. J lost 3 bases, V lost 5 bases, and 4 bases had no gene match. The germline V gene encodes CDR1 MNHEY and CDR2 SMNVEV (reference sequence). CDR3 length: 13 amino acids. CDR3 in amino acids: CASSKGAIYEQYF. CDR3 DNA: TGTGCCAGCAGTAAGGGGGCGATCTACGAGCAGTACTTC.

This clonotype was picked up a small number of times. DNA of the CDR3: TGTGCCAGCGCGTACACTGCAACTAATGAAAAACTGTTTTTT. Translating it yields CASAYTATNEKLFF. The chain links TRBV14 to TRBJ1-4, with D unclear. CDR1 is SGHDN and CDR2 is FVKESK in the germline V gene. The CDR3 is 14 residues long. V lost 8 bases, J lost 0 bases, and 10 bases lay in between. Complete variable domain (other parts from reference TRBV14 and TRBJ1-4): EAGVTQFPSHSVIEKGQTVTLRCDPISGHDNLYWYRRVMGKEIKFLLHFVKESKQDESGMPNNRFLAERTGGTYSTLKVQPAELEDSGVYFCASAYTATNEKLFFGSGTQLSVL.

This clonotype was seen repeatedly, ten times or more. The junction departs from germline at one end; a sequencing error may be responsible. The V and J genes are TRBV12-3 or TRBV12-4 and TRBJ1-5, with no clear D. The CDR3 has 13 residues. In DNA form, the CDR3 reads TGTGCCAGCAGCTTAGGTTGGGGTCAGCCCCAGCATTTT. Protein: CASSLGWGQPQHF.

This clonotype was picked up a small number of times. CDR3 residues: CASSFRGRNTDTQYF. In nucleotides, the CDR3 is TGTGCCAGCAGCTTCAGGGGGCGCAACACAGATACGCAGTATTTT. V is TRBV7-8 and J is TRBJ2-3; 8 bases fit TRBD1. The CDR3 sequence is 15 residues long. Germline trimming cut 3 bases from V and 2 bases from J; bases unmatched to any gene: 4. The germline V gene has CDR1 SGHVS and CDR2 FQNEAQ.

CDR3 bases: TGTGCCTGGAGTGTAACGCGGGGGAAGGCGTCCTACGAGCAGTACTTC. It yields the protein CAWSVTRGKASYEQYF. The V gene is TRBV30, the J gene TRBJ2-7, with TRBD2 matching over 7 bases. Germline-derived CDR1 and CDR2 are GTSNPN and SVGIG (reference sequence). J gave up 1 base and V 0 bases, and 9 bases lay outside the gene matches. The length of the CDR3 is 16 residues.

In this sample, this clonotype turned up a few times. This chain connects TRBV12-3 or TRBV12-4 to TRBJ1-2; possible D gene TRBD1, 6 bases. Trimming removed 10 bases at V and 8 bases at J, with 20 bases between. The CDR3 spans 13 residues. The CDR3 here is CANKPSGQLGYTF. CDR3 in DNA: TGTGCCAACAAACCCTCGGGACAATTAGGCTACACCTTC.

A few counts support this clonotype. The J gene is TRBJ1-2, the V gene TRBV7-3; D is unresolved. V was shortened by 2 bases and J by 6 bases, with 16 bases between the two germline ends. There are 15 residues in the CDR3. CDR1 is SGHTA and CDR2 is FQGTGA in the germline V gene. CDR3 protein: CASSLGEGVGHGYTF. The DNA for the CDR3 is TGTGCCAGCAGCTTAGGGGAGGGAGTAGGACATGGCTACACCTTC.

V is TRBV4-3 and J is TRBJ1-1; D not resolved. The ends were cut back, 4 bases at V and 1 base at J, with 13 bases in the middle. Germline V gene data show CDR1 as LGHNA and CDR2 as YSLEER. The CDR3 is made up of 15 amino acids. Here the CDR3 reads CASSPNRTGNTEAFF. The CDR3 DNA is TGCGCCAGCAGCCCTAACCGGACCGGGAACACTGAAGCTTTCTTT.

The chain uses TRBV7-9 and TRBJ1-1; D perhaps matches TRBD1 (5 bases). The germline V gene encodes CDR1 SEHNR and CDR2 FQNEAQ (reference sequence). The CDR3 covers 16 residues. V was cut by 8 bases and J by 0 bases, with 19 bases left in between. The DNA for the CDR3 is TGTGCCAGCTTGCCACGTCGGGGCAATATGAACACTGAAGCTTTCTTT. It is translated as CASLPRRGNMNTEAFF.

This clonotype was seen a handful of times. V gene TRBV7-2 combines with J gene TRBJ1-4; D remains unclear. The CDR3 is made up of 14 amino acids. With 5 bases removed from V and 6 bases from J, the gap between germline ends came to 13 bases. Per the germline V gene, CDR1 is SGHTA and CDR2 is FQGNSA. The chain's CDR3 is CASSPYGVDEKLFF. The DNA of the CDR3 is TGTGCCAGCAGCCCTTACGGGGTGGATGAAAAACTGTTTTTT.

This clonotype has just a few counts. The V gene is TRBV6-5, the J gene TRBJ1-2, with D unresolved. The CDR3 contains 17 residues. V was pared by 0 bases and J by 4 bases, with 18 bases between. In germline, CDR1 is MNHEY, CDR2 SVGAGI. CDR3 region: CASSYSMVGQKRYGYTF. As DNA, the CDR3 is TGTGCCAGCAGTTACTCGATGGTCGGTCAAAAGCGCTATGGCTACACCTTC.

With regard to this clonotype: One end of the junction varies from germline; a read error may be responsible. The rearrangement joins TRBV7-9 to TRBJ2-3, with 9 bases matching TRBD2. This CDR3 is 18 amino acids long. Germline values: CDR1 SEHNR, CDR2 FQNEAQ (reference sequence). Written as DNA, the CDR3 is TGTGCCAGCAGCTTCCCCCTTCAGACTAGCGGAGGTACAGATACGCCGTATTTT. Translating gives CASSFPLQTSGGTDTPYF.

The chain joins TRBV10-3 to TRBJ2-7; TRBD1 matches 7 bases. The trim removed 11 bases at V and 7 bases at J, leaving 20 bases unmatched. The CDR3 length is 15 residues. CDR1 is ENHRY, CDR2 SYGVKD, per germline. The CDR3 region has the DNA TGTGCCCTTCACTATCGGGACAGCCCATACAATGAGCAGTACTTC. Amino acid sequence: CALHYRDSPYNEQYF.

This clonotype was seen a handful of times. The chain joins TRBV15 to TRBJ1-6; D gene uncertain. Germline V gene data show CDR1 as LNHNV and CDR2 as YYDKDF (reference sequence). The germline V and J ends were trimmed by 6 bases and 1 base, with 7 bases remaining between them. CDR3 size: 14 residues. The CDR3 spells CATSWRSYNSPLHF. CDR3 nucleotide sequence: TGTGCCACCAGTTGGAGATCCTATAATTCACCCCTCCACTTT.

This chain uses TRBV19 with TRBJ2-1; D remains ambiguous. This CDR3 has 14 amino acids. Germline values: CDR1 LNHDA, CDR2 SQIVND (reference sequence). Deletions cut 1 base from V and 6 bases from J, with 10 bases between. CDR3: CASSIVVLRNEQFF. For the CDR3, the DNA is TGTGCCAGTAGTATAGTAGTTCTCCGCAATGAGCAGTTCTTC.

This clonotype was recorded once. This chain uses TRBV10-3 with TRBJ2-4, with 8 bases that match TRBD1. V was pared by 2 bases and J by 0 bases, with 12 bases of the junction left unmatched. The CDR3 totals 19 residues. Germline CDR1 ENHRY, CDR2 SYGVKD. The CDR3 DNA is TGTGCCATCAGTGAGAGTGGGACAGGCCGCTACCTAGCCAAAAACATTCAGTACTTC. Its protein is CAISESGTGRYLAKNIQYF.

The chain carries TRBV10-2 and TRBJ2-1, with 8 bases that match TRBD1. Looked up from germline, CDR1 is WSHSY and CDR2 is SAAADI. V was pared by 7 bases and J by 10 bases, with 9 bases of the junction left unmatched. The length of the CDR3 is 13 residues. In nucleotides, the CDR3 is TGCGCCAGCAACTCTCTCAGGGACAGGGAGCAGTTCTTC. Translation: CASNSLRDREQFF.

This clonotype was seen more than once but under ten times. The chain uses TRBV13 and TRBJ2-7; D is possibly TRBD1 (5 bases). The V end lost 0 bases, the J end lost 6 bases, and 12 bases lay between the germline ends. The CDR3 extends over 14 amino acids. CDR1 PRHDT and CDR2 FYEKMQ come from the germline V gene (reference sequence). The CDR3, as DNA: TGTGCCAGCAGCTTAGGAAGGGGCCTCGGCGAGCAGTACTTC. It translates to CASSLGRGLGEQYF. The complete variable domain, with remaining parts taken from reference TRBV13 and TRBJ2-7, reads AAGVIQSPRHLIKEKRETATLKCYPIPRHDTVYWYQQGPGQDPQFLISFYEKMQSDKGSIPDRFSAQQFSDYHSELNMSSLELGDSALYFCASSLGRGLGEQYFGPGTRLTVT.

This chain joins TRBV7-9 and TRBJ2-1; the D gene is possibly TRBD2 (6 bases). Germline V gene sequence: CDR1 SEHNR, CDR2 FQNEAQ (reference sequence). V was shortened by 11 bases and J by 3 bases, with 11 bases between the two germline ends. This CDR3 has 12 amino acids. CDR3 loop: CAGGAGYNEQFF. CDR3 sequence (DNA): TGTGCCGGAGGGGCTGGCTACAATGAGCAGTTCTTC.

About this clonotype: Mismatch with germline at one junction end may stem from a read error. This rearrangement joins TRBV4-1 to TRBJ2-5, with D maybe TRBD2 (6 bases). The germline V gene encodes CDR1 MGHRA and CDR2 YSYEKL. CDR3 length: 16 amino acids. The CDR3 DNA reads TGCGCCAGCAGCCAATCCGCGGGGAGCAGGAAAGAGGCCCAGTACTTC. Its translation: CASSQSAGSRKEAQYF.

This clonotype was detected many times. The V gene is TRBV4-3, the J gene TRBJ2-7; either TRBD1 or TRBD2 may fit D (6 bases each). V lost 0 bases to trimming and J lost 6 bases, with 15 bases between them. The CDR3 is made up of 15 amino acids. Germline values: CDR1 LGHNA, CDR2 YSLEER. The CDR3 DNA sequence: TGCGCCAGCAGCCAAGAGTATCGGGGGCTAACCGAGCAGTACTTC. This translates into CASSQEYRGLTEQYF.

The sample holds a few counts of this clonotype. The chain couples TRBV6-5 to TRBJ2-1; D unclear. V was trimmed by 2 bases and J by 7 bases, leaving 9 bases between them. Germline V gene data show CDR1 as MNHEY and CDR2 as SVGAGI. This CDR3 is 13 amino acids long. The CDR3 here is CASSYNKGNEQFF. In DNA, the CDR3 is TGTGCCAGCAGTTACAATAAAGGGAATGAGCAGTTCTTC.

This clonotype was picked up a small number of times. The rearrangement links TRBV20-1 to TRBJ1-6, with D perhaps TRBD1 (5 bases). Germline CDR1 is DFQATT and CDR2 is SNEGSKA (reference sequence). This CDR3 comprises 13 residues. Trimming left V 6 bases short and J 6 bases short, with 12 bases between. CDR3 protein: CSAIRGINSPLHF. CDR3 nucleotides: TGCAGTGCCATTCGGGGGATTAATTCACCCCTCCACTTT.

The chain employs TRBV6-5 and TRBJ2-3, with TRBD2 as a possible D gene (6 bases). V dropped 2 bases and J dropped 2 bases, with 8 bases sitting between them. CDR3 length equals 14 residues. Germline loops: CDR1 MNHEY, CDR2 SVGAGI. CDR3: CASSYRLDTDTQYF. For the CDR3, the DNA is TGTGCCAGCAGTTACCGACTAGACACAGATACGCAGTATTTT.

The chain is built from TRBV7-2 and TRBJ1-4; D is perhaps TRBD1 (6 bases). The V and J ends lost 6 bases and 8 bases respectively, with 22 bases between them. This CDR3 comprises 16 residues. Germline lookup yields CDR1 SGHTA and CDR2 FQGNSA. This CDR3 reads CASSLAGPRGDEKLFF. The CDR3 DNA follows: TGTGCCAGCAGTCTTGCGGGGCCCAGGGGAGACGAAAAACTGTTTTTT.

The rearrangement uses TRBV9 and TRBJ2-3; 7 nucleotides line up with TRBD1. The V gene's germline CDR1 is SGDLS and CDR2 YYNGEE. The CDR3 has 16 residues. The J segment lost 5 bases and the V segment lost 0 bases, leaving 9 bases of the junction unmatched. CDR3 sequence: CASSVAGGALGDTQYF. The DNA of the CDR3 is TGTGCCAGCAGCGTAGCAGGGGGTGCGTTAGGAGATACGCAGTATTTT.

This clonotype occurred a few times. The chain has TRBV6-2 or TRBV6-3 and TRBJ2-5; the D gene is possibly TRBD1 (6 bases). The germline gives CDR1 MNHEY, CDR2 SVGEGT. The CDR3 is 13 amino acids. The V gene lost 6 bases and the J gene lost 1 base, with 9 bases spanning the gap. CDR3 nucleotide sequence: TGTGCCAGCAGGGACAGCGGCCAAGAGACCCAGTACTTC. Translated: CASRDSGQETQYF.

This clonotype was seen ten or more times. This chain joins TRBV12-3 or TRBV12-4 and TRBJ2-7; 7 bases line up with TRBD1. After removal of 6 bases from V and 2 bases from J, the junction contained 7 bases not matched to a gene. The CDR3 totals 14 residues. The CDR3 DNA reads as TGTGCCAGCAGAGGGGACAGCCCGACCTACGAGCAGTACTTC. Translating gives CASRGDSPTYEQYF.

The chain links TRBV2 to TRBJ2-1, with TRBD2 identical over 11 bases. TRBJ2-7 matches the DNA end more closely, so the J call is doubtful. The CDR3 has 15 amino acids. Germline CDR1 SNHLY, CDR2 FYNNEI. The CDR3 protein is CASRPGTSGNNEQYF. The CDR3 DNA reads TGTGCCAGCCGCCCCGGGACTAGCGGAAACAATGAGCAGTACTTC.